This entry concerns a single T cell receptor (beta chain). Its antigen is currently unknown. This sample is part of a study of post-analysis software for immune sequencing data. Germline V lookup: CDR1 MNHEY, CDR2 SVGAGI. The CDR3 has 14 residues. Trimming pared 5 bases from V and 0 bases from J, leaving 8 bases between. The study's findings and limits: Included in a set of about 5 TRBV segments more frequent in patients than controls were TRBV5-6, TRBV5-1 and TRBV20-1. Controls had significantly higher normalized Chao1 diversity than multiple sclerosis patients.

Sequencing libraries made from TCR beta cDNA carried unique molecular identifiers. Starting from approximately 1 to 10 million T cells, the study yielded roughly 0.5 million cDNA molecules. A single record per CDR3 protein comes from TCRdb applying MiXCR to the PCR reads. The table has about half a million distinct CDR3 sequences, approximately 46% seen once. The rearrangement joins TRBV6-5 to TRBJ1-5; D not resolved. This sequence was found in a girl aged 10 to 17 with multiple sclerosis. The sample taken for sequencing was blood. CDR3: CASSTTDSNQPQHF. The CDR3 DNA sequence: TGTGCCAGCAGTACGACTGATAGCAATCAGCCCCAGCATTTT.